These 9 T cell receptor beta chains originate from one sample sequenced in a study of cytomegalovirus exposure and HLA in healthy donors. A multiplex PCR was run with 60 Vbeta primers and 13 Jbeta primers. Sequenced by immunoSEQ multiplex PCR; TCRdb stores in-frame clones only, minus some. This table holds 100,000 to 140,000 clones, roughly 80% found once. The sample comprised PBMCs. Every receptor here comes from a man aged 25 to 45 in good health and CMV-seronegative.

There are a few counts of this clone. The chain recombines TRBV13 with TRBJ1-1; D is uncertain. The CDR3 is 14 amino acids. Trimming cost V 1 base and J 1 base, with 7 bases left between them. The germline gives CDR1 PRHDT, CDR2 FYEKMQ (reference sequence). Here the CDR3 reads CASSLDGENTEAFF. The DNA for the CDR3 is TGTGCCAGCAGCTTAGACGGGGAGAACACTGAAGCTTTCTTT.

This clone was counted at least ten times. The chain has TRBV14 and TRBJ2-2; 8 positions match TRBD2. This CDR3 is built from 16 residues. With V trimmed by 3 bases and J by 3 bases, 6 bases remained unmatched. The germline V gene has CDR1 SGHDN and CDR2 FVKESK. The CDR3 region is CASSHELAEYTGELFF. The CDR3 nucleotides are TGTGCCAGCAGCCACGAACTAGCGGAATACACCGGGGAGCTGTTTTTT.

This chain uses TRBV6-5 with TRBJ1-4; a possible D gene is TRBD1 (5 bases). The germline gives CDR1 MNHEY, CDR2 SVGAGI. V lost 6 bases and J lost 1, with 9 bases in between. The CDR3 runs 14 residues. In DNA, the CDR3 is TGTGCCAGCAGCCTGACAGTAACTAATGAAAAACTGTTTTTT. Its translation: CASSLTVTNEKLFF.

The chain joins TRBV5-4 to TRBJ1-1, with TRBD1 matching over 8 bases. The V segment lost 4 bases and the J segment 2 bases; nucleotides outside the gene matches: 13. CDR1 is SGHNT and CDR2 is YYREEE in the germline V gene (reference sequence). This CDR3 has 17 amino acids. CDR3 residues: CASSPPGQVLSNTEAFF. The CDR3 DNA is TGTGCCAGCAGCCCCCCGGGACAGGTTTTGTCAAACACTGAAGCTTTCTTT.

CDR3: CASRGTTNIQYF. CDR3 nucleotide sequence: TGCGCCAGCAGGGGGACTACGAACATTCAGTACTTC. The chain couples TRBV5-1 to TRBJ2-4; 7 bases are shared with TRBD2. V shed 5 bases and J 7 bases; nucleotides not matched to a gene: 3. The CDR3 totals 12 residues. Germline lookup yields CDR1 SGHRS and CDR2 YFSETQ.

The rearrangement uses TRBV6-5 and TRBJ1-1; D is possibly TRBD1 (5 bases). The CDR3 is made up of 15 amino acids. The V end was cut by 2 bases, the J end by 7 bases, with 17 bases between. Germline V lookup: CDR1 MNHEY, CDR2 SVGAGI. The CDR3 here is CASSYRRGGTLEAFF. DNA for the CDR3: TGTGCCAGCAGTTACCGGCGCGGAGGGACCCTTGAAGCTTTCTTT.

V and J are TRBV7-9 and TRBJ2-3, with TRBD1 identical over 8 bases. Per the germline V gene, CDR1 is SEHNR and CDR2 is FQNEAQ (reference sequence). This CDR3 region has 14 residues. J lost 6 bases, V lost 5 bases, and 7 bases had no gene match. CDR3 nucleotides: TGTGCCAGCAGCGCCGGACAGGGCTTGGATACGCAGTATTTT. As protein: CASSAGQGLDTQYF. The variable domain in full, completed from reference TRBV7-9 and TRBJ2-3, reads DTGVSQNPRHKITKRGQNVTFRCDPISEHNRLYWYRQTLGQGPEFLTYFQNEAQLEKSRLLSDRFSAERPKGSFSTLEIQRTEQGDSAMYLCASSAGQGLDTQYFGPGTRLTVL.

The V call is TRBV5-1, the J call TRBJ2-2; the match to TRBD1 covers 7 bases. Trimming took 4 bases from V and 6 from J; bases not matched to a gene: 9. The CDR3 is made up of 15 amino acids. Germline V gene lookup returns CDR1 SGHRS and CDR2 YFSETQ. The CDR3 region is CASSLEGARSGELFF. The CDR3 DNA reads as TGCGCCAGCAGCCTAGAGGGGGCTCGGTCCGGGGAGCTGTTTTTT.

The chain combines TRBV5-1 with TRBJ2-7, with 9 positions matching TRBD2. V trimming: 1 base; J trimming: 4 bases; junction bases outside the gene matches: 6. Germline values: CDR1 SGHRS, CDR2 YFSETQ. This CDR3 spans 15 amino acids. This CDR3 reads CASSLSSGGRYEQYF. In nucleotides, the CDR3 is TGCGCCAGCAGCTTGTCCAGCGGGGGGCGGTACGAGCAGTACTTC.